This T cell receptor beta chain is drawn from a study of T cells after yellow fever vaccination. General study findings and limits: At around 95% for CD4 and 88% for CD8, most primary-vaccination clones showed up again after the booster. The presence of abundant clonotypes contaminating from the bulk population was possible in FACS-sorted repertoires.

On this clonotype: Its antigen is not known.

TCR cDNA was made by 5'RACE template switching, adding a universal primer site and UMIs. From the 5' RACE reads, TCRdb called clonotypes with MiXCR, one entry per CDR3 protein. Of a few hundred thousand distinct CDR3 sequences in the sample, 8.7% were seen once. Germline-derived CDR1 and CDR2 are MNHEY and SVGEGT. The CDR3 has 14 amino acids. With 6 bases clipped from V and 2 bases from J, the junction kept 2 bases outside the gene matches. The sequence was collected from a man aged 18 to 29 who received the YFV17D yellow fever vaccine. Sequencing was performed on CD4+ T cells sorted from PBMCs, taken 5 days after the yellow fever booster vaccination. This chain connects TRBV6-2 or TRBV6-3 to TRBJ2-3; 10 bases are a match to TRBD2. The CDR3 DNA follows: TGTGCCAGCAGACTAGCGGGGAACACAGATACGCAGTATTTT. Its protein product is CASRLAGNTDTQYF.